The rows below give T cell receptor beta chains drawn from one sample of a study of PD-L1 blockade in urothelial cancer. Sequencing used immunoSEQ multiplex PCR; TCRdb keeps in-frame clones, though not all of them. Altogether roughly 74,000 clones are present, around 90% being singletons, with the ten largest covering under 6%. The source was PBMCs, collected around atezolizumab (anti-PD-L1) treatment. Receptors originate from a woman aged 70-85 years with urothelial cancer. Each CDR3 is given with its conserved first and last residue. The order of the fields is D gene, J gene, V gene, clone size, CDR3 DNA, CDR3 protein. D genes are given only for firm matches. Clone size appears in some rows only: once, few, many, or a class for an expanded clone.

- | TRBJ1-2 | TRBV5-5 | - | TGTGCCAGCAGCTTGTTGGGGAGAAGGGAAAGCGGCTACACCTTC | CASSLLGRRESGYTF
- | TRBJ2-7 | TRBV2 | - | TGTGCCAGCAGTGAATTGGGGCCGTACGAGCAGTACTTC | CASSELGPYEQYF
- | TRBJ2-2 | TRBV30 | - | TGTGCTGCGTTAAAACAGGGTTACACCGGGGAGCTGTTTTTT | CAALKQGYTGELFF
- | TRBJ2-1 | TRBV7-8 | - | TGTGCCAGCAGCCCAACAGGGATAGAGCAGTTCTTC | CASSPTGIEQFF
- | TRBJ1-2 | TRBV4-2 | once | TGTGCCAGCAGCCAAGGACTGGCCGATGGCTACACCTTC | CASSQGLADGYTF
TRBD1 | TRBJ1-1 | TRBV5-1 | - | TGCGCCAGCAGCTTCCGGGACAGACGGGACACTGAAGCTTTCTTT | CASSFRDRRDTEAFF
- | TRBJ2-2 | TRBV4-3 | - | TGCGCCAGCAGCCAATCGGCGGGCCTCGGCACCGGGGAGCTGTTTTTT | CASSQSAGLGTGELFF
TRBD2 | TRBJ2-1 | TRBV5-4 | - | TGTGCCAGCAGTCCCGGATCTAGCGGGAGTATGGGTGAGCAGTTCTTC | CASSPGSSGSMGEQFF
TRBD2 | TRBJ2-3 | TRBV11-2 | - | TGTGCCAGCAGCTTACGGCTAGCGGGGGGCACAGATACGCAGTATTTT | CASSLRLAGGTDTQYF
- | TRBJ1-4 | TRBV5-1 | - | TGCGCCAGCAGTCGGGGGGAACTACAGGAAAAACTGTTTTTT | CASSRGELQEKLFF
- | TRBJ1-1 | TRBV10-1 | few | TGCGCCAGCAGTGAGAGAGAGGGAACTGAAGCTTTCTTT | CASSEREGTEAFF
- | TRBJ2-5 | TRBV27 | - | TGTGCCAGCTGGCGGGAAGCAGAGACCCAGTACTTC | CASWREAETQYF
- | TRBJ1-2 | TRBV21-1 | - | TGTGCCAGCAGCAAAGACAGGGCCAGCTATGGCTACACCTTC | CASSKDRASYGYTF
- | TRBJ1-3 | TRBV13 | - | TGTGCCAGCAGCTTAGCGGCGGGGGTAGGAAACACCATATATTTT | CASSLAAGVGNTIYF
TRBD1 | TRBJ2-7 | TRBV18 | - | TGTGCCAGCTCACCAGGGACAGGGGGCTACGAGCAGTACTTC | CASSPGTGGYEQYF
TRBD2 | TRBJ2-5 | TRBV15 | - | TGTGCCACCAGCAGAAACTTACTAGCGGGGGGGCCGGAGACCCAGTACTTC | CATSRNLLAGGPETQYF
- | TRBJ2-7 | TRBV4-1 | - | TGCGCCAGCAGCCACACAACCGGGACTGGCTCCTACGAGCAGTACTTC | CASSHTTGTGSYEQYF
- | TRBJ2-1 | TRBV23-1 | - | TGCGCCAGCAGTCAAGAACAGGGCTACAATGAGCAGTTCTTC | CASSQEQGYNEQFF
- | TRBJ2-7 | TRBV4-2 | - | TGTGCCAGCAGCCAAGATGTGGCAGGGCAGCAGTACTTC | CASSQDVAGQQYF
- | TRBJ2-5 | TRBV2 | - | TGTGCCAGCAGTGAACTACGGGTGGAGACCCAGTACTTC | CASSELRVETQYF
TRBD2 | TRBJ2-3 | TRBV30 | - | TGTGCCTGGAGTGGCGGACTAGCGGGGGGGCTAGATACGCAGTATTTT | CAWSGGLAGGLDTQYF
TRBD1 | TRBJ1-2 | TRBV6-4 | - | TGTGCCAGCAGCCTAGTTGCTGGGACAGCGGCGGGTGGCTACACCTTC | CASSLVAGTAAGGYTF
- | TRBJ2-3 | TRBV5-4 | - | TGTGCCAGCAGCCCGGCGGGCGGCCCAGATACGCAGTATTTT | CASSPAGGPDTQYF
- | TRBJ2-5 | TRBV2 | - | TGTGCCAGCTCGTCCTGGAGTAACGGGACACCGGACTTC | CASSSWSNGTPDF
TRBD1 | TRBJ2-3 | TRBV5-1 | - | TGCGCCAGCAGCTTCCAGGGGGCTGGAGATACGCAGTATTTT | CASSFQGAGDTQYF
TRBD2 | TRBJ2-1 | TRBV15 | - | TGTGCCACCAGCAGAGATCCTAGCGGGGGGCTCAATGAGCAGTTCTTC | CATSRDPSGGLNEQFF
TRBD1 | TRBJ2-7 | TRBV5-1 | - | TGCGCCAGCAGCTTGTTCGGACAGGGGACGGACGAGCAGTACTTC | CASSLFGQGTDEQYF
TRBD2 | TRBJ2-1 | TRBV6-1 | - | TGTGCCAGCCTTCAGCGGGAGGGCCGCGAGGATGAGCAGTTCTTC | CASLQREGREDEQFF
- | TRBJ2-1 | TRBV6-5 | - | TGTGCCAGCAGTTACTCGACTAGGGCAAACAATGAGCAGTTCTTC | CASSYSTRANNEQFF
TRBD1 | TRBJ1-5 | TRBV6-1 | - | TGTGCCAGCAGTGTGACAGGGGGCTATCAGCCCCAGCATTTT | CASSVTGGYQPQHF
- | TRBJ1-1 | TRBV5-1 | - | TGCGCCAGCAGCTTGGCCCTACAGGGTGTTTCTGAAGCTTTCTTT | CASSLALQGVSEAFF
TRBD1 | TRBJ2-5 | TRBV4-1 | - | TGCGCCAGCAGCTCCGTCGAGGGGGCGGAGACCCAGTACTTC | CASSSVEGAETQYF
- | TRBJ1-5 | TRBV6-5 | - | TGTGCCAGCAGCTGGGACTTGAATCAGCCCCAGCATTTT | CASSWDLNQPQHF
TRBD2 | TRBJ2-7 | TRBV27 | - | TGTGCCAGCAGCCCAGGGGCTAGCGGGTACGAGCAGTACTTC | CASSPGASGYEQYF
- | TRBJ1-2 | TRBV6-6 | - | TGTGCCAGCAGTTACTCTATGAGGGATGAGTTTGGCTACACCTTC | CASSYSMRDEFGYTF
- | TRBJ1-4 | TRBV28 | few | TGTGCCAGCAGTTTGCGGGGGATCAGTGAAAAACTGTTTTTT | CASSLRGISEKLFF
- | TRBJ1-2 | TRBV30 | - | TGTGCCTGGAGTGTACTACACTATGGCTACACCTTC | CAWSVLHYGYTF
- | TRBJ1-5 | TRBV4-3 | - | TGCGCCAGCAGCCAAGAGTTGAGGCAGCCCCAGCATTTT | CASSQELRQPQHF
- | TRBJ1-3 | TRBV7-2 | - | TGTGCCAGCAGCTTAGCGGCCCACTCTGGAAACACCATATATTTT | CASSLAAHSGNTIYF
TRBD1 | TRBJ1-1 | TRBV19 | - | TGTGCCAGCGGGACTTTCAGGGCAGGGGGAAACACTGAAGCTTTCTTT | CASGTFRAGGNTEAFF
TRBD1 | TRBJ2-3 | TRBV5-1 | - | TGCGCCAGCAGCACCAACAGGGGTGGTTTGACAGATACGCAGTATTTT | CASSTNRGGLTDTQYF
- | TRBJ2-7 | TRBV7-9 | - | TGTGCCAGCAGCCAGGGTGGGTCAACGATATACGAGCAGTACTTC | CASSQGGSTIYEQYF
TRBD1 | TRBJ1-4 | TRBV5-8 | - | TGTGCCAGCAGCTTGCTCCGACGGACAGGGATCGTTACACTGTTTTTT | CASSLLRRTGIVTLFF
- | TRBJ1-4 | TRBV6-6 | - | TGTGCCAGCACTTCGGTCTCGGGGACATCTAATGAAAAACTGTTTTTT | CASTSVSGTSNEKLFF
- | TRBJ2-1 | TRBV7-9 | - | TGTGCCAGCAGCTCGGGACTTTACAATGAGCAGTTCTTC | CASSSGLYNEQFF
- | TRBJ2-3 | TRBV4-1 | - | TGCGCCAGCAGCCAAGATGTTCGGCAGGGGATGAGAACAGATACGCAGTATTTT | CASSQDVRQGMRTDTQYF
TRBD1 | TRBJ2-3 | TRBV19 | - | TGTGCCAGTAGTCTGGACAGGGGGCGCGTAGATACGCAGTATTTT | CASSLDRGRVDTQYF
TRBD2 | TRBJ2-2 | TRBV27 | - | TGTGCCACCTCGCCGGGGGGGAACACCGGGGAGCTGTTTTTT | CATSPGGNTGELFF
TRBD2 | TRBJ2-7 | TRBV29-1 | - | TGCAGCGTTTCGCGGGGGTCTGTCCTCGAGCAGTACTTC | CSVSRGSVLEQYF
TRBD2 | TRBJ2-1 | TRBV15 | - | TGTGCCACCAGCCCGCATTCACTAGCGGACTACAATGAGCAGTTCTTC | CATSPHSLADYNEQFF
- | TRBJ1-3 | TRBV2 | - | TGTGCCAGCAGCCAACAGCGGGGGGGAAACACCATATATTTT | CASSQQRGGNTIYF
- | TRBJ2-7 | TRBV16 | - | TGTGCCAGCAGCCAAGCACAGGGTTCCTACGAGCAGTACTTC | CASSQAQGSYEQYF
TRBD1 | TRBJ1-1 | TRBV29-1 | - | TGCAGCGTTGAACCTCGATCTCCGGGACAGGGGTTCAACACTGAAGCTTTCTTT | CSVEPRSPGQGFNTEAFF
- | TRBJ2-3 | TRBV7-2 | - | TGTGCCAGCAGCTTAGTTAGTCTCGCAGATACGCAGTATTTT | CASSLVSLADTQYF
- | TRBJ2-1 | TRBV7-2 | - | TGTGCCAGCAGCTCGTACATGGCCTTAGAGCAGTTCTTC | CASSSYMALEQFF
TRBD2 | TRBJ2-1 | TRBV28 | once | TGTGCCAGCAGAGGTAACGGGGGGGCTGTAGGTCGGCAGTTCTTC | CASRGNGGAVGRQFF
TRBD2 | TRBJ2-3 | TRBV6-7 | - | TGTGCCAGCAGTTACTCGGGGGGGGGATCGGGTACAGATACGCAGTATTTT | CASSYSGGGSGTDTQYF
TRBD1 | TRBJ1-1 | TRBV19 | - | TGTGCCAGTAGTCACGACAGGGCGACCGCTGAAGCTTTCTTT | CASSHDRATAEAFF